A single sample gave rise to the 23 T cell receptor beta chains below, sequenced in a study of blood T cell repertoires in COVID-19. Method: immunoSEQ multiplex PCR; TCRdb's copy keeps in-frame clones and lacks some. The data hold 160,000 or so clones, with around 80% observed a single time. Sequencing input: peripheral blood. All receptors derive from a woman of 80 years or more with acute or convalescent COVID-19.

The CDR3 region is CASSMEGQGIYQPQHF. CDR3 DNA sequence: TGTGCCAGTAGTATGGAAGGGCAGGGTATTTATCAGCCCCAGCATTTT. The chain joins TRBV19 to TRBJ1-5, with a weak D call TRBD1 (5 bases). V was cut by 3 bases and J by 5 bases, with 17 bases left in between. The CDR3 totals 16 residues. Germline V gives CDR1 LNHDA, CDR2 SQIVND (reference sequence). The variable domain in full, completed from reference TRBV19 and TRBJ1-5, reads DGGITQSPKYLFRKEGQNVTLSCEQNLNHDAMYWYRQDPGQGLRLIYYSQIVNDFQKGDIAEGYSVSREKKESFPLTVTSAQKNPTAFYLCASSMEGQGIYQPQHFGDGTRLSIL.

DNA of the CDR3: TGCGCCAGCAGCTCTAGCGGGAGGCCGGGAGAGACCCAGTACTTC. This translates into CASSSSGRPGETQYF. The chain is built from TRBV5-1 and TRBJ2-5; 11 bases align to TRBD2. V was clipped by 3 bases and J by 4 bases; unmatched bases: 5. The CDR3 spans 15 residues. Germline V CDR1 and CDR2: SGHRS, YFSETQ.

This clone was seen only a few times. V gene TRBV7-9 combines with J gene TRBJ2-1, with D possibly being TRBD1 (6 bases). Per the germline V gene, CDR1 is SEHNR and CDR2 is FQNEAQ (reference sequence). The CDR3 is 16 amino acids. Trimming shortened V by 5 bases and J by 3 bases, and 17 bases separated the two germline ends. CDR3 residues: CASSPPPGANYNEQFF. CDR3 nucleotides: TGTGCCAGCAGCCCCCCCCCAGGGGCCAACTACAATGAGCAGTTCTTC.

This chain links TRBV11-2 with TRBJ2-7; TRBD1 might be the D (6 bases). Trimming took 0 bases from V and 7 from J, leaving 13 bases between them. This CDR3 has 14 residues. CDR1 and CDR2 from the germline V gene are SGHAT and FQNNGV. The CDR3 bases are TGTGCCAGCAGCTTAGATGCAGGGGTGAGGGAGCAGTACTTC. This translates into CASSLDAGVREQYF.

The chain joins TRBV21-1 to TRBJ1-1. TRBV21-1 is annotated as a pseudogene. The CDR3 is made up of 14 amino acids. CDR3 DNA sequence: TGTGCCAGCAGCAAACGACGGGGGAACACTGAAGCTTTCTTT. This encodes CASSKRRGNTEAFF.

J is TRBJ2-5 and V is TRBV12-5, with TRBD2 matching over 10 bases. Germline values: CDR1 LGHNT, CDR2 FRNRAP. The CDR3 runs 13 residues. V trimming: 7 bases; J trimming: 6 bases; junction bases outside the gene matches: 5. In nucleotides, the CDR3 is TGTGCTAGTGCCCCTAGCGGGGGTAAGACCCAGTACTTC. It yields the protein CASAPSGGKTQYF.

The rearrangement links TRBV6-1 to TRBJ1-2; the match to TRBD1 covers 7 bases. This CDR3 spans 14 amino acids. Trimming removed 0 bases from V and 5 bases from J; junction bases left unmatched: 3. The germline V gene has CDR1 MNHNS and CDR2 SASEGT. CDR3 bases: TGTGCCAGCAGTGAAGCTGGACAGGTATATGGCTACACCTTC. Residues: CASSEAGQVYGYTF.

This clone was observed once. The rearrangement links TRBV5-4 to TRBJ1-2; D is uncertain. This CDR3 spans 12 amino acids. The V gene's germline CDR1 is SGHNT and CDR2 YYREEE (reference sequence). Trimming cost V 7 bases and J 0 bases, with 7 bases left between them. CDR3 bases: TGTGCCAGCGGAGGGACTAACTATGGCTACACCTTC. It yields the protein CASGGTNYGYTF.

This chain links TRBV21-1 with TRBJ1-3; the tabulated D call, TRBD1, remains unverified against the DNA. TRBV21-1 is classified as a pseudogene. The length of the CDR3 is 15 residues. This CDR3 is CASNPQGVSGNTIYF. The CDR3 DNA follows: TGTGCCAGCAACCCACAGGGGGTCTCTGGAAACACCATATATTTT.

V and J are TRBV28 and TRBJ2-1, with 10 nucleotides matching TRBD2. Germline assignment: CDR1 MDHEN and CDR2 SYDVKM. Germline trimming cut 5 bases from V and 6 bases from J; bases unmatched to any gene: 4. The CDR3 length is 14 residues. The DNA of the CDR3 is TGTGCCAGCAGTGGTAGCGGGAGGACCAATGAGCAGTTCTTC. Protein: CASSGSGRTNEQFF.

The chain's CDR3 is CASSLISLAKNIQYF. The CDR3 nucleotides read TGTGCCAGCAGTTTAATCTCCCTAGCCAAAAACATTCAGTACTTC. This chain uses TRBV28 with TRBJ2-4; D unresolved. V was cut by 2 bases and J by 0 bases, with 8 bases left in between. CDR1 is MDHEN, CDR2 SYDVKM, per germline. CDR3 size: 15 residues.

This clone was detected once. The chain uses TRBV6-6 and TRBJ2-5; 8 bases line up with TRBD1. Germline CDR1 and CDR2: MNHNY and SVGAGI (reference sequence). The CDR3 extends over 12 amino acids. The V and J ends lost 4 bases and 11 bases, in that order; junction bases with no gene match: 6. As DNA, the CDR3 is TGTGCCAGCAGTTCCGGGACAGGATCGCAGTACTTC. It is translated as CASSSGTGSQYF.

The genes are TRBV15 and TRBJ2-1, with 8 bases fitting TRBD2. Germline lookup yields CDR1 LNHNV and CDR2 YYDKDF (reference sequence). The CDR3 loop spans 17 amino acids. V lost 0 bases to trimming and J lost 3 bases; unmatched junction nucleotides: 7. CDR3 protein: CATSRDPTGGGYNEQFF. The CDR3 DNA reads as TGTGCCACCAGCAGAGATCCGACCGGGGGGGGCTACAATGAGCAGTTCTTC.

This chain links TRBV10-3 with TRBJ1-1; 7 positions match TRBD1. Germline trimming cut 10 bases from V and 2 bases from J; bases unmatched to any gene: 7. The CDR3 sequence is 13 residues long. CDR1 is ENHRY and CDR2 is SYGVKD in the germline V gene. CDR3 sequence: CANRQGPNTEAFF. The CDR3 DNA is TGTGCCAACCGACAGGGACCCAACACTGAAGCTTTCTTT.

This rearrangement joins TRBV7-2 to TRBJ2-5, with D tentatively TRBD2 (7 bases). This CDR3 contains 14 residues. CDR1 is SGHTA, CDR2 FQGNSA, per germline. V lost 5 bases and J lost 5, with 15 bases in between. The CDR3 nucleotides are TGTGCCAGCAGCCCCGGGGGGCCGGGGGAGACCCAGTACTTC. Its protein is CASSPGGPGETQYF. Combining the CDR3 with reference TRBV7-2 and TRBJ2-5 gives the whole variable domain GAGVSQSPSNKVTEKGKDVELRCDPISGHTALYWYRQSLGQGLEFLIYFQGNSAPDKSGLPSDRFSAERTGGSVSTLTIQRTQQEDSAVYLCASSPGGPGETQYFGPGTRLLVL.

V usage is TRBV10-3 and J usage is TRBJ1-5; maybe TRBD1 (5 bases). V dropped 4 bases and J dropped 4 bases, with 11 bases sitting between them. This CDR3 is built from 14 residues. Germline V gives CDR1 ENHRY, CDR2 SYGVKD. CDR3 protein: CAISGQGGNQPQHF. In nucleotides, the CDR3 is TGTGCCATCAGTGGCCAGGGAGGGAATCAGCCCCAGCATTTT.

This clone has only a few counts. The CDR3 DNA reads as TGTGCCAGCAGCCAAGGGACTAGCGGGAACCTAATAGAACGGTCTCAGTACTTC. Its translation is CASSQGTSGNLIERSQYF. V is TRBV4-2 and J is TRBJ2-7; TRBD2 agrees at 12 bases. V shed 1 base and J 10 bases; nucleotides not matched to a gene: 17. Germline CDR1 LGHNA, CDR2 YNFKEQ. This CDR3 region has 18 residues.

The chain has TRBV25-1 and TRBJ2-2; D possibly corresponds to TRBD2 (5 bases). Trimming pared 6 bases from V and 10 bases from J, leaving 9 bases between. Germline-derived CDR1 and CDR2 are MGHDK and SYGVNS. The CDR3 extends over 11 amino acids. The CDR3 reads CASRLALELFF. The CDR3 bases are TGTGCCAGCAGGCTAGCCCTGGAGCTGTTTTTT.

The chain recombines TRBV13 with TRBJ2-6, with D tentatively TRBD2 (7 bases). V was clipped by 4 bases and J by 2 bases, with 15 bases between them. The length of the CDR3 is 17 residues. CDR1 and CDR2 (germline): PRHDT, FYEKMQ (reference sequence). This CDR3 reads CASSYAWGGPGANVLTF. In DNA form, the CDR3 reads TGTGCCAGCAGCTATGCCTGGGGGGGGCCTGGGGCCAACGTCCTGACTTTC.

This clone appeared once. The CDR3 does not close with the conserved phenylalanine or tryptophan, likely indicating a read error. The limits of the CDR3 on the DNA are not certain, so only TCRdb's listed CDR3 is given. This sequence joins TRBV11-2 and TRBJ2-7; TRBD2, the table's D call, was not compared with the DNA. Per germline, CDR1 SGHAT and CDR2 FQNNGV. The CDR3 length equals 17 residues, ends included. The CDR3 loop reads CASSLDWAGANHSSSSL.

The chain is built from TRBV28 and TRBJ2-7, with 8 bases that match TRBD2. Trimming took 10 bases from V and 0 from J; bases not matched to a gene: 8. The CDR3 consists of 14 residues. Germline lookup yields CDR1 MDHEN and CDR2 SYDVKM. Written as DNA, the CDR3 is TGTGCCATCCTACGAGCGGGAGACTCCTACGAGCAGTACTTC. It encodes CAILRAGDSYEQYF.

This clone was found a few times. The chain carries TRBV15 and TRBJ2-2; 10 bases match TRBD1. CDR1 and CDR2 from the germline V gene are LNHNV and YYDKDF (reference sequence). V lost 4 bases to trimming and J lost 5 bases; unmatched junction nucleotides: 10. This CDR3 has 17 residues. This chain's CDR3 is CATSKGGQGFFTGELFF. The CDR3 DNA reads TGTGCCACCAGCAAAGGGGGACAGGGGTTTTTTACCGGGGAGCTGTTTTTT.

This rearrangement joins TRBV10-3 to TRBJ1-2, with D perhaps matching TRBD1 (5 bases). The germline V and J ends were trimmed by 2 bases and 5 bases, with 12 bases remaining between them. Looked up from germline, CDR1 is ENHRY and CDR2 is SYGVKD. The CDR3 runs 14 residues. The CDR3 loop is CAISEVAGGYGYTF. Here the CDR3 DNA reads TGTGCCATCAGTGAGGTAGCGGGGGGTTATGGCTACACCTTC.